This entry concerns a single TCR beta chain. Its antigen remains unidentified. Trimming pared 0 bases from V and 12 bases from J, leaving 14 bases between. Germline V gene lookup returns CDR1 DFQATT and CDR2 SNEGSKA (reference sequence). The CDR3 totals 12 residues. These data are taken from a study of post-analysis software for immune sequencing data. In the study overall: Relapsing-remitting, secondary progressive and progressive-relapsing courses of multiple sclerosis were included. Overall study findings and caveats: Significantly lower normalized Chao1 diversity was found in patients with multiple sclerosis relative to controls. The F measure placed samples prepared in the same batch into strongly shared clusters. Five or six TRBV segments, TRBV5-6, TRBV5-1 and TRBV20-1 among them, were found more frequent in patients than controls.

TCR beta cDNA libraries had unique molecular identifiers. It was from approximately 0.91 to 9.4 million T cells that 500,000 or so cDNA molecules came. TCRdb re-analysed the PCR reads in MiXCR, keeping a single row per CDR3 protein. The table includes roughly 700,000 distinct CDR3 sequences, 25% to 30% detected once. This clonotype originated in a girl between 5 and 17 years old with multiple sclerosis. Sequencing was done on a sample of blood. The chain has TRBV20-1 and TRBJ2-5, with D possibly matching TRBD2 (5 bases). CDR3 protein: CSARELLLEEYF. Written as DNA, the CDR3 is TGCAGTGCTAGAGAACTTTTACTAGAAGAGTACTTC.